The 26 T cell receptor beta chains below all came from one sample that was sequenced in a study of Ad26.COV2.S vaccination and SARS-CoV-2 variants. The assay was immunoSEQ multiplex PCR, and TCRdb's table has in-frame clones only and misses some. This table has over 110,000 clones, roughly 90% appearing once. The sequences come from peripheral blood, collected after recovery from COVID-19. These receptors came from a human donor who had recovered from COVID-19.

The chain uses TRBV28 and TRBJ1-1; 7 bases fit TRBD1. CDR1 MDHEN and CDR2 SYDVKM come from the germline V gene. The CDR3 consists of 12 residues. V trimming: 10 bases; J trimming: 8 bases; junction bases outside the gene matches: 10. CDR3 DNA sequence: TGTGCCACCTCAAAACTGGGACAGGAAGCTTTCTTT. The encoded protein is CATSKLGQEAFF.

The J gene is TRBJ2-7, the V gene TRBV10-3, with 11 bases matching TRBD1. The CDR3 runs 15 residues. Germline CDR1 reads ENHRY; CDR2 reads SYGVKD. Losses at the gene ends were 6 bases for V and 5 bases for J; bases not matched to a gene: 9. CDR3 sequence reads: CAISRTGTGGDEQYF. CDR3 nucleotides: TGTGCCATCAGCAGAACCGGGACAGGGGGGGACGAGCAGTACTTC.

As DNA, the CDR3 is TGTGCCAGTGCCCCGGGACAGGGTGTCCCAGATACGCAGTATTTT. It translates to CASAPGQGVPDTQYF. The genes are TRBV19 and TRBJ2-3; 9 positions match TRBD1. Per the germline V gene, CDR1 is LNHDA and CDR2 is SQIVND (reference sequence). CDR3 length: 15 amino acids. Trimming removed 8 bases from V and 4 bases from J; junction bases left unmatched: 10.

This chain joins TRBV15 and TRBJ2-1; D may correspond to TRBD1 or TRBD2 (5 bases each). This CDR3 has 16 amino acids. Deletions cut 2 bases from V and 2 bases from J, with 13 bases between. Germline V gives CDR1 LNHNV, CDR2 YYDKDF (reference sequence). CDR3 sequence (DNA): TGTGCCACCAGCAGACCGACCGGGACCCCCTACAATGAGCAGTTCTTC. Its protein product is CATSRPTGTPYNEQFF.

Points on this clone: Additional DNA sequences in this sample encode the identical CDR3. The chain joins TRBV7-8 to TRBJ2-3, with TRBD2 matching over 11 bases. The junction had 1 base not matched to a gene; V was cut back by 1 base and J by 4 bases. This CDR3 is 15 amino acids long. Germline values: CDR1 SGHVS, CDR2 FQNEAQ. In DNA, the CDR3 is TGTGCCAGCAGCTTAGGTAGCGGGGGGGCAGATACGCAGTATTTT. Its protein is CASSLGSGGADTQYF.

The chain's CDR3 is CASIFAGTVNYGYTF. DNA of the CDR3: TGTGCCAGCATCTTCGCCGGGACAGTTAACTATGGCTACACCTTC. This chain connects TRBV7-2 to TRBJ1-2, with 7 positions matching TRBD1. The CDR3 is 15 amino acids. V shed 7 bases, J shed 1 base, and the junction held 9 bases outside the gene matches. The germline CDR1 and CDR2 sequences are SGHTA and FQGNSA. The whole variable domain, remainder taken from reference TRBV7-2 and TRBJ1-2, is GAGVSQSPSNKVTEKGKDVELRCDPISGHTALYWYRQSLGQGLEFLIYFQGNSAPDKSGLPSDRFSAERTGGSVSTLTIQRTQQEDSAVYLCASIFAGTVNYGYTFGSGTRLTVV.

The chain uses TRBV7-2 and TRBJ2-1, with TRBD2 identical over 15 bases. The CDR3 spans 18 residues. V was pared by 6 bases and J by 6 bases, with 12 bases of the junction left unmatched. Germline V gives CDR1 SGHTA, CDR2 FQGNSA. The CDR3 region has the DNA TGTGCCAGCAGTTACAGACCGGGACTAGCGGGGGGAGGCAATGAGCAGTTCTTC. Protein product: CASSYRPGLAGGGNEQFF.

V usage is TRBV28 and J usage is TRBJ1-2; TRBD1 might be the D (5 bases). The CDR3 runs to 13 residues. V shed 6 bases and J shed 3 bases, with 11 bases lying between them. Germline-derived CDR1 and CDR2 are MDHEN and SYDVKM. CDR3 sequence: CASSPGGYYGYTF. CDR3 DNA: TGTGCCAGCAGCCCTGGGGGGTACTATGGCTACACCTTC.

V gene TRBV3-1 (or the pseudogene TRBV3-2) combines with J gene TRBJ1-3; perhaps TRBD1 as D (5 bases). CDR1 LGHDT and CDR2 YNNKEL come from the germline V gene (reference sequence). The V end was cut by 4 bases, the J end by 2 bases, with 12 bases between. The CDR3 length is 15 residues. DNA of the CDR3: TGTGCCAGCAGCCGTGGGGGGGGAGCTGGAAACACCATATATTTT. The encoded protein is CASSRGGGAGNTIYF.

This clone was counted once. This chain joins TRBV6-5 and TRBJ2-1; no definite D call. Germline lookup yields CDR1 MNHEY and CDR2 SVGAGI. V gave up 5 bases and J gave up 8 bases, with 10 bases separating them. The CDR3 runs to 12 residues. CDR3 nucleotide sequence: TGTGCCAGCAGTAGGATTGGGGATGAGCAGTTCTTC. Translating gives CASSRIGDEQFF.

The chain joins TRBV12-3 or TRBV12-4 to TRBJ1-5; D not certain. This CDR3 contains 12 residues. V was clipped by 3 bases and J by 3 bases, with 3 bases between them. The CDR3, as DNA: TGTGCCAGCAGTTTTTTCAATCAGCCCCAGCATTTT. It translates to CASSFFNQPQHF.

V and J are TRBV19 and TRBJ1-1, with 9 bases that match TRBD1. Per the germline V gene, CDR1 is LNHDA and CDR2 is SQIVND (reference sequence). This CDR3 is 13 amino acids long. V lost 6 bases, J lost 4 bases, and 3 bases stayed unmatched. As DNA, the CDR3 is TGTGCCAGTAGGAACAGGGGGCGCACTGAAGCTTTCTTT. As protein: CASRNRGRTEAFF.

The rearrangement uses TRBV5-6 and TRBJ1-5, with TRBD1 matching over 9 bases. V gave up 4 bases and J gave up 6 bases; unmatched junction bases: 8. Germline V gives CDR1 SGHDT, CDR2 YYEEEE. The CDR3 extends over 15 amino acids. This CDR3 is CASSGGQGGSQPQHF. The CDR3 coding sequence is TGTGCCAGCAGCGGGGGACAGGGCGGGAGTCAGCCCCAGCATTTT. The full variable domain, completed using reference TRBV5-6 and TRBJ1-5, is DAGVTQSPTHLIKTRGQQVTLRCSPKSGHDTVSWYQQALGQGPQFIFQYYEEEERQRGNFPDRFSGHQFPNYSSELNVNALLLGDSALYLCASSGGQGGSQPQHFGDGTRLSIL.

The V and J genes are TRBV5-4 and TRBJ2-7, with D unclear. CDR1 SGHNT and CDR2 YYREEE come from the germline V gene (reference sequence). Between the trimmed V and J ends, which lost 4 bases and 0 bases, there was a span of 8 bases. This CDR3 has 13 residues. The CDR3 DNA reads TGTGCCAGCAGCCAATCGGCCTCCTACGAGCAGTACTTC. This sequence encodes CASSQSASYEQYF.

The gene calls are TRBV28 and TRBJ1-2; D unclear. This CDR3 region has 12 residues. Between the trimmed V and J ends, which lost 4 bases and 8 bases, there was a span of 11 bases. In germline, CDR1 is MDHEN, CDR2 SYDVKM. CDR3 sequence reads: CASSWLGSGYTF. The DNA for the CDR3 is TGTGCCAGCAGTTGGTTGGGTTCGGGCTACACCTTC.

The V and J genes are TRBV5-4 and TRBJ1-2, with 8 nucleotides matching TRBD1. Germline V lookup: CDR1 SGHNT, CDR2 YYREEE (reference sequence). The CDR3 is made up of 13 amino acids. Unmatched junction bases numbered 2, after V lost 5 bases and J lost 2 bases. CDR3 region: CASRDRANYGYTF. CDR3 DNA sequence: TGTGCCAGCAGGGACAGGGCAAACTATGGCTACACCTTC. Together with reference TRBV5-4 and TRBJ1-2, the CDR3 gives the full variable domain: ETGVTQSPTHLIKTRGQQVTLRCSSQSGHNTVSWYQQALGQGPQFIFQYYREEENGRGNFPPRFSGLQFPNYSSELNVNALELDDSALYLCASRDRANYGYTFGSGTRLTVV.

This chain uses TRBV2 with TRBJ1-5; tentatively, D is TRBD1 (6 bases). From germline, CDR1 is SNHLY and CDR2 FYNNEI. The V end was cut by 7 bases, the J end by 5 bases, with 18 bases between. This CDR3 contains 15 residues. The CDR3 loop reads CASTPQRGSYQPQHF. CDR3 in DNA: TGTGCCAGCACCCCCCAGAGGGGGTCCTATCAGCCCCAGCATTTT.

V and J are TRBV19 and TRBJ2-2; unclear D gene. This CDR3 is built from 14 residues. Germline CDR1 is LNHDA and CDR2 is SQIVND (reference sequence). Trimming pared 3 bases from V and 4 bases from J, leaving 9 bases between. CDR3 bases: TGTGCCAGTAGTATTTCGGTGGGCACCGGGGAGCTGTTTTTT. Protein: CASSISVGTGELFF. Drawing the rest from reference TRBV19 and TRBJ2-2, the complete variable domain is DGGITQSPKYLFRKEGQNVTLSCEQNLNHDAMYWYRQDPGQGLRLIYYSQIVNDFQKGDIAEGYSVSREKKESFPLTVTSAQKNPTAFYLCASSISVGTGELFFGEGSRLTVL.

As regards this clone: Distinct nucleotide sequences in the sample also encode this CDR3. J is TRBJ1-1 and V is TRBV28; D is undetermined. The CDR3 is made up of 10 amino acids. Trimming shortened V by 6 bases and J by 2 bases, and 1 base separated the two germline ends. The germline V gene encodes CDR1 MDHEN and CDR2 SYDVKM. The CDR3 region has the DNA TGTGCCAGCAGCAACACTGAAGCTTTCTTT. This gives the protein CASSNTEAFF.

The rearrangement joins TRBV28 to TRBJ1-5; D uncertain. V lost 5 bases, J lost 6 bases, and 8 bases lay in between. This CDR3 comprises 12 residues. Germline V gene sequence: CDR1 MDHEN, CDR2 SYDVKM. CDR3 region: CASSPPPQPQHF. CDR3 DNA: TGTGCCAGCAGTCCACCCCCTCAGCCCCAGCATTTT. The full variable domain, rest sourced from reference TRBV28 and TRBJ1-5, is DVKVTQSSRYLVKRTGEKVFLECVQDMDHENMFWYRQDPGLGLRLIYFSYDVKMKEKGDIPEGYSVSREKKERFSLILESASTNQTSMYLCASSPPPQPQHFGDGTRLSIL.

The V and J genes are TRBV20-1 and TRBJ2-7; the D is unclear. Germline V gene sequence: CDR1 DFQATT, CDR2 SNEGSKA (reference sequence). Trimming removed 3 bases at V and 3 bases at J, with 6 bases between. The CDR3 length is 11 residues. The CDR3 nucleotides are TGCAGTGCTAGTTCCAACTACGAGCAGTACTTC. It specifies CSASSNYEQYF.

This rearrangement joins TRBV7-8 to TRBJ2-2, with D possibly TRBD1 on 5 matching bases. With 5 bases removed from V and 0 bases from J, the gap between germline ends came to 22 bases. The germline CDR1 and CDR2 sequences are SGHVS and FQNEAQ. The CDR3 is 19 residues long. The CDR3 reads CASSPKLTRAATNTGELFF. DNA of the CDR3: TGTGCCAGCAGCCCCAAACTCACCAGGGCGGCGACGAACACCGGGGAGCTGTTTTTT.

The chain couples TRBV6-4 to TRBJ2-3, with D tentatively TRBD1 (5 bases). Germline CDR1 and CDR2: MRHNA and SNTAGT. Trimming removed 3 bases at V and 0 bases at J, with 13 bases between. This CDR3 region has 16 residues. CDR3 in amino acids: CASSENQGISTDTQYF. The DNA of the CDR3 is TGTGCCAGCAGTGAGAATCAGGGTATTAGCACAGATACGCAGTATTTT.

The chain recombines TRBV30 with TRBJ1-1; the D is unclear. Per germline, CDR1 GTSNPN and CDR2 SVGIG (reference sequence). The CDR3 spans 12 residues. V was shortened by 4 bases and J by 1 base, with 7 bases between the two germline ends. The CDR3 region has the DNA TGTGCCTGGACAGTAGGGAACACTGAAGCTTTCTTT. As protein: CAWTVGNTEAFF.

The chain links TRBV5-6 to TRBJ1-5; a weak D match, TRBD1 (5 bases). Germline-derived CDR1 and CDR2 are SGHDT and YYEEEE. This CDR3 region has 16 residues. The V gene lost 1 base and the J gene lost 6 bases, with 17 bases spanning the gap. This chain's CDR3 is CASSLTIAGMGQPQHF. The CDR3 coding sequence is TGTGCCAGCAGCTTGACGATAGCAGGGATGGGTCAGCCCCAGCATTTT.

The chain recombines TRBV6-5 with TRBJ1-5; D unresolved. The germline gives CDR1 MNHEY, CDR2 SVGAGI. The CDR3 is 16 residues long. Deletions cut 0 bases from V and 3 bases from J, with 12 bases between. CDR3 in amino acids: CASSYSTRYPNQPQHF. CDR3 in DNA: TGTGCCAGCAGTTACTCTACCCGCTACCCCAATCAGCCCCAGCATTTT.